Listed here is a single T cell receptor beta chain. No antigen is known for it. The sample belongs to a study of monozygotic twins with inflammatory bowel disease. Study-level results: IBD patients exhibited fewer clonotypes shared with other individuals than healthy twins, particularly with disease activity.

From its re-call of the 5' RACE reads, TCRdb lists each CDR3 protein once, without DNA. In all, the sample yields 310,000 or so distinct CDR3 sequences. Sampling involved one blood draw (2.5 ml) for every donor. The CDR3 has 18 residues. The germline gives CDR1 SQVTM, CDR2 ANQGSEA. This clonotype was obtained from a human donor with ulcerative colitis or Crohn's disease, or a healthy co-twin of an affected twin (not recorded which). The sequencing input was blood. The rearrangement uses TRBV29-1 and TRBJ2-2; the TCRdb call, TRBD1, lacks DNA for checking. CDR3: CSVELSWTGALNTGELFF.